What follows are 6 T cell receptor beta chains derived from one specimen sequenced in a study of blood T cells in healthy people across ages. The authors ran a second PCR of 7 to 11 cycles using a sample-barcoded 5' primer and a J-beta primer mix. TCRdb called the 5' RACE reads again in MiXCR, with one record for every CDR3 protein. The sample carries 650,000 to 900,000 distinct CDR3 sequences, less than 80% recorded once. The sample was blood. These receptors came from a young man in good health.

J is TRBJ2-3 and V is TRBV7-9; D unresolved. Germline CDR1 reads SEHNR; CDR2 reads FQNEAQ (reference sequence). The CDR3 sequence is 15 residues long. Trimming cost V 3 bases and J 0 bases, with 10 bases left between them. CDR3 coding DNA: TGTGCCAGCAGCTTCGGGCTTCTAAGCACAGATACGCAGTATTTT. Residues: CASSFGLLSTDTQYF.

This rearrangement joins TRBV9 to TRBJ1-1; the D gene is possibly TRBD1 (6 bases). Trimming removed 4 bases at V and 2 bases at J, with 9 bases between. This CDR3 spans 13 amino acids. The germline gives CDR1 SGDLS, CDR2 YYNGEE. CDR3 in DNA: TGTGCCAGCAGCAAACAGGGAAACACTGAAGCTTTCTTT. Encoded protein: CASSKQGNTEAFF.

This clonotype has a handful of counts. The gene calls are TRBV10-3 and TRBJ2-4; D remains unclear. CDR3 length: 13 residues. The V and J ends lost 3 bases and 5 bases respectively, with 8 bases between them. CDR1 is ENHRY, CDR2 SYGVKD, per germline. The CDR3 loop reads CAISDSAENIQYF. CDR3 DNA sequence: TGTGCCATCAGTGACAGCGCGGAAAACATTCAGTACTTC.

V usage is TRBV29-1 and J usage is TRBJ2-5; D call uncertain. Judging by the DNA end, TRBJ2-7 fits better; the J call may be wrong. The CDR3 totals 14 residues. Germline assignment: CDR1 SQVTM and CDR2 ANQGSEA. The CDR3 DNA reads TGCAGCGTTGAAGTCGTATCCTCCTCGACCGAGCAGTACTTC. Translated, it gives CSVEVVSSSTEQYF.

V usage is TRBV29-1 and J usage is TRBJ1-1; D is unclear. The V gene's germline CDR1 is SQVTM and CDR2 ANQGSEA. The V gene lost 7 bases and the J gene lost 10 bases, with 13 bases spanning the gap. The CDR3 has 10 residues. In DNA, the CDR3 is TGCAGCGCCAGAGACCAGGCAGCTTTCTTT. The encoded protein is CSARDQAAFF. The whole variable domain, remainder taken from reference TRBV29-1 and TRBJ1-1, is SAVISQKPSRDICQRGTSLTIQCQVDSQVTMMFWYRQQPGQSLTLIATANQGSEATYESGFVIDKFPISRPNLTFSTLTVSNMSPEDSSIYLCSARDQAAFFGQGTRLTVV.

The chain combines TRBV6-1 with TRBJ2-3; unclear D gene. Germline V gene lookup returns CDR1 MNHNS and CDR2 SASEGT. The CDR3 runs to 12 residues. The ends were cut back, 7 bases at V and 4 bases at J, with 9 bases in the middle. The CDR3 protein is CASMVDPDTQYF. The CDR3 DNA is TGTGCCAGCATGGTGGACCCAGATACGCAGTATTTT.